Detailed here is one T cell receptor (beta chain). The data were obtained in a study of blood T cell repertoires in COVID-19. The data were produced by immunoSEQ multiplex PCR, yet TCRdb's version contains in-frame clones alone and is incomplete. This sample yields some 64,000 clones, of which around 77% are seen a single time; roughly 22% belongs to the top ten. The V end lost 4 bases, the J end lost 5 bases, and 11 bases lay between the germline ends. The CDR3 spans 13 residues. The germline V gene has CDR1 LGHDT and CDR2 YNNKEL (reference sequence). The sample was peripheral blood. This sequence originates from a man at least 80 years old with active or convalescent COVID-19. The chain combines TRBV3-1 (or the pseudogene TRBV3-2) with TRBJ1-2; D is undetermined. The CDR3 DNA is TGTGCCAGCAGCCTACGGGGTGGATATGGCTACACCTTC. Translating it yields CASSLRGGYGYTF.